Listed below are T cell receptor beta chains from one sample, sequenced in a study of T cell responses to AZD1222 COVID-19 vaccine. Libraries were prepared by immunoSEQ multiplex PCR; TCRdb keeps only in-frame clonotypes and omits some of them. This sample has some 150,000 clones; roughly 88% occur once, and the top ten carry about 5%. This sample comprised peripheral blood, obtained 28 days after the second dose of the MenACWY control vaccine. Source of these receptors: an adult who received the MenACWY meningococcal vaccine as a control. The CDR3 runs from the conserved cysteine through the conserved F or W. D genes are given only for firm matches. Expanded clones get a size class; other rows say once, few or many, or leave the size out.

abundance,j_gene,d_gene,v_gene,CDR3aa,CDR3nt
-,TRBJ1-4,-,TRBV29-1,CSVSSADEKLFF,TGCAGCGTTTCTTCCGCGGATGAAAAACTGTTTTTT
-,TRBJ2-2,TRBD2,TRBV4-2,CASRLGTSGRAGTGELFF,TGTGCCAGCAGACTCGGGACTAGCGGGAGGGCTGGCACCGGGGAGCTGTTTTTT
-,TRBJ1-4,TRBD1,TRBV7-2,CASSLEGTGLRKEKLFF,TGTGCCAGCAGCTTAGAAGGGACAGGGCTGAGGAAGGAAAAACTGTTTTTT
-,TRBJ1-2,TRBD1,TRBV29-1,CSVTRQGIYGYTF,TGCAGCGTGACCCGACAGGGGATCTATGGCTACACCTTC
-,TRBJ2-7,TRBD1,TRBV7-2,CASSAGGVGEQYF,TGTGCCAGCAGCGCAGGGGGAGTAGGCGAGCAGTACTTC
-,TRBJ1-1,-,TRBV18,CASSPQYTLNTEAFF,TGTGCCAGCTCACCACAGTACACCCTGAACACTGAAGCTTTCTTT
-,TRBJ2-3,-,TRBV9,CASSVIPSTDTQYF,TGTGCCAGCAGCGTCATTCCTAGCACAGATACGCAGTATTTT
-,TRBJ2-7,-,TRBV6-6,CAPGTGHEQYF,TGTGCCCCCGGTACAGGGCACGAGCAGTACTTC
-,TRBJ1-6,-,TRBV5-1,CASSLGWEHSPLHF,TGCGCCAGCAGCTTGGGATGGGAGCATTCACCCCTCCACTTT
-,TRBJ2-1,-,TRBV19,CASDRGGNEQFF,TGTGCCAGTGACAGGGGAGGGAATGAGCAGTTCTTC
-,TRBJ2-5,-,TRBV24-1,CATSETAGFQETQYF,TGTGCCACCAGTGAGACCGCGGGGTTCCAAGAGACCCAGTACTTC
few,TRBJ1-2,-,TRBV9,CASSEGLGFSGYTF,TGTGCCAGCAGCGAGGGGCTCGGATTTTCTGGCTACACCTTC
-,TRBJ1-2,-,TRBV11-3,CASSLRRTKNGYTF,TGTGCCAGCAGCCTACGACGGACCAAGAATGGCTACACCTTC
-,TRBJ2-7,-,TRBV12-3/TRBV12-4,CASSSLGAYEQYF,TGTGCCAGCAGTTCCCTGGGCGCATACGAGCAGTACTTC
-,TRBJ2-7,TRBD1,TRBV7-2,CASSLAGGQATYEQYF,TGTGCCAGCAGCTTAGCGGGGGGACAGGCAACTTACGAGCAGTACTTC
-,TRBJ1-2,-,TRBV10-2,CASSESQGAIGYTF,TGCGCCAGCAGTGAGTCACAGGGTGCTATTGGCTACACCTTC
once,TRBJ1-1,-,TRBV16,CASSQVLTRAPIF,TGTGCCAGCAGCCAAGTCCTTACGAGGGCTCCCATCTTT
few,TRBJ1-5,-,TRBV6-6,CASSARGSSNQPQHF,TGTGCCAGCAGCGCCCGGGGCTCTAGCAATCAGCCCCAGCATTTT
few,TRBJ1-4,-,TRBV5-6,CASSLVRSEKLFF,TGTGCCAGCAGCTTGGTCCGTTCCGAAAAACTGTTTTTT
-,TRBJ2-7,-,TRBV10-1,CASSESTGPGYEQYF,TGCGCCAGCAGTGAGTCGACGGGACCCGGATACGAGCAGTACTTC
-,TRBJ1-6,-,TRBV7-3,CASSLSQRGGSPLHF,TGTGCCAGCAGCTTATCCCAGCGGGGTGGTTCACCCCTCCACTTT
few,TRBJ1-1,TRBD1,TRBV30,CAWTPPGQEKAFF,TGTGCCTGGACCCCCCCGGGACAGGAAAAAGCTTTCTTT
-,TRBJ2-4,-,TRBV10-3,CAISESGRLAKNIQYF,TGTGCCATCAGTGAGTCGGGTCGCTTAGCCAAAAACATTCAGTACTTC
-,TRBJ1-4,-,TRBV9,CASSVGEGREKLFF,TGTGCCAGCAGCGTAGGGGAGGGACGAGAAAAACTGTTTTTT
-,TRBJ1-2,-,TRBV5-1,CASSFGGANYGYTF,TGCGCCAGCAGCTTTGGCGGAGCTAACTATGGCTACACCTTC
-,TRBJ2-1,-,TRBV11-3,CASSFLRYNEQFF,TGTGCCAGCAGCTTCCTGCGCTACAATGAGCAGTTCTTC
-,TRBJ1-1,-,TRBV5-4,CASSSQGVNTEAFF,TGTGCCAGCAGCTCCCAGGGCGTGAACACTGAAGCTTTCTTT
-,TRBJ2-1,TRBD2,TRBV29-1,CSVGGLAGVSQQFF,TGCAGCGTTGGGGGACTAGCGGGAGTGTCGCAGCAGTTCTTC
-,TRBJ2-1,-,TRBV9,CASSVGDTVANEQFF,TGTGCCAGCAGCGTAGGGGACACGGTCGCCAATGAGCAGTTCTTC
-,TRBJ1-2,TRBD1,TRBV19,CASSPRTGGNYGYTF,TGTGCCAGTAGTCCTCGGACAGGGGGCAACTATGGCTACACCTTC
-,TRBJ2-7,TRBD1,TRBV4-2,CASSQGGQGAYEQYF,TGTGCCAGCAGCCAAGGGGGACAGGGGGCCTACGAGCAGTACTTC
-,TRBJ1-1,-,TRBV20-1,CSAGGAEAFF,TGCAGTGCTGGCGGGGCTGAAGCTTTCTTT
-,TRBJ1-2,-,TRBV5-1,CASSFMDNYGYTF,TGCGCCAGCAGCTTTATGGATAACTATGGCTACACCTTC
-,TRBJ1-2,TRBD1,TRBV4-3,CASSQDMGQGFGYTF,TGCGCCAGCAGCCAAGATATGGGACAGGGGTTTGGCTACACCTTC
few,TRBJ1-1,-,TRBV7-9,CASSFGPRTEAFF,TGTGCCAGCAGCTTTGGGCCTAGGACTGAAGCTTTCTTT
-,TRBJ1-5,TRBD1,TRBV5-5,CASSYGTGDQPQHF,TGTGCCAGCAGCTACGGGACAGGGGATCAGCCCCAGCATTTT
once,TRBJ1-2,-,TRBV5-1,CASSIFGEGPGHGYTF,TGCGCCAGCAGCATCTTCGGGGAGGGTCCAGGACATGGCTACACCTTC
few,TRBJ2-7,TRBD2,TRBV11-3,CASSLDWPAGSYEQYF,TGTGCCAGCAGCTTAGATTGGCCAGCGGGATCCTACGAGCAGTACTTC
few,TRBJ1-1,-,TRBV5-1,CASSLALGGGTEAFF,TGCGCCAGCAGCTTGGCCCTGGGAGGTGGCACTGAAGCTTTCTTT
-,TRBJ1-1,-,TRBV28,CASRRDWNTEAFF,TGTGCCAGCAGGCGAGATTGGAACACTGAAGCTTTCTTT
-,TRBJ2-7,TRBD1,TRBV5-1,CASSLGLDRGLSYEQYF,TGCGCCAGCAGCTTGGGGCTGGACAGGGGGCTTTCCTACGAGCAGTACTTC
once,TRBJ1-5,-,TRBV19,CASSPRGTGNQPQHF,TGTGCCAGTAGCCCCAGGGGCACTGGCAATCAGCCCCAGCATTTT
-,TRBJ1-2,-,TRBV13,CASSLMGDGYTF,TGTGCCAGCAGCTTGATGGGGGATGGCTACACCTTC
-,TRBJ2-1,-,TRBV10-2,CASNDYHNEQFF,TGCGCCAGCAATGACTACCACAATGAGCAGTTCTTC
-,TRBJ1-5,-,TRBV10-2,CASNSLGGDSNQPQHF,TGCGCCAGCAACTCTCTCGGGGGGGATAGCAATCAGCCCCAGCATTTT
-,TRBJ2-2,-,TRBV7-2,CASSLTLLQNTGELFF,TGTGCCAGCAGCTTAACGCTCCTACAGAACACCGGGGAGCTGTTTTTT
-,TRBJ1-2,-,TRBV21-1,CASRVIWNLGANYGYTF,TGTGCCAGCAGGGTGATCTGGAATCTGGGGGCTAACTATGGCTACACCTTC
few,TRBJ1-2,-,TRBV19,CASSIGGYRINYGYTF,TGTGCCAGTAGTATCGGGGGATACAGGATAAACTATGGCTACACCTTC
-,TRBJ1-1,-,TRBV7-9,CASSRGSAAGYEAFF,TGTGCCAGCAGCCGAGGTAGTGCGGCGGGGTATGAAGCTTTCTTT